There are a few counts of the clone carrying this TCR beta chain. Its antigen is undetermined. Where ophthalmopathy was present, donors had moderate-to-severe activity, CAS ≥3, NOSPECS ≥4 and duration under 3 months. Trimming removed 0 bases from V and 0 bases from J; junction bases left unmatched: 3. Germline-derived CDR1 and CDR2 are LGHNA and YNFKEQ. CDR3 length equals 16 residues. The source of the sample is a study of Graves' ophthalmopathy and Graves' hyperthyroidism. General observations from the study: A model of 13 signatures distinguished ophthalmopathy from stable hyperthyroidism at 85% to 90% sensitivity and 81.08% specificity. Also, most clonotypes expanded in the thyroid above 0.001 frequency appeared in blood. Ophthalmopathy progression predictions by the model showed around 72% specificity and approximately 70% sensitivity.

Transcripts of RNA were the source for amplifying TCR beta CDR3 regions. HTBI-primed first-round RT-PCR preceded second-round multiplex PCR. MiXCR was run by TCRdb on the multiplex PCR reads, yielding one entry per CDR3 protein. The sample gives approximately 640,000 distinct CDR3 sequences, approximately 39% of which show up once; around 3.3% is in the top ten. This clonotype was obtained from an adult man with Graves' ophthalmopathy. The chain uses TRBV4-2 and TRBJ1-1; 8 bases agree with TRBD1. The source material was peripheral blood. CDR3 amino acids: CASSQDRDRLNTEAFF. CDR3 coding DNA: TGTGCCAGCAGCCAAGATCGGGACAGGTTGAACACTGAAGCTTTCTTT.